These 7 T cell receptor beta chains share one sample of origin, sequenced in a study of T-cell reconstitution after alpha-beta-depleted transplantation in children. Construction of the TCRbeta library involved unique molecular identifiers. MiXCR, applied by TCRdb to the PCR reads, yields one record per CDR3 protein. In the table there are roughly 500,000 distinct CDR3 sequences, under 15% of which are singletons. The input for sequencing was PBMCs from the stem cell graft donor, taken from the stem cell graft. The receptor source for this set is a human donor who donated a stem cell graft to a child with combined immunodeficiency.

The genes are TRBV27 and TRBJ2-6; D is ambiguous. Germline CDR1 reads MNHEY; CDR2 reads SMNVEV (reference sequence). V was shortened by 1 base and J by 3 bases, with 1 base between the two germline ends. The CDR3 totals 13 residues. For the CDR3, the DNA is TGTGCCAGCAGTTTATTTGGGGCCAACGTCCTGACTTTC. Protein: CASSLFGANVLTF.

The genes are TRBV14 and TRBJ2-1, with 10 bases fitting TRBD2. Germline V CDR1 and CDR2: SGHDN, FVKESK. The CDR3 spans 15 residues. Trimming removed 3 bases from V and 4 bases from J; junction bases left unmatched: 3. The CDR3: CASSHPSGSYNEQFF. DNA for the CDR3: TGTGCCAGCAGCCACCCTAGCGGGAGTTACAATGAGCAGTTCTTC.

This clonotype was seen repeatedly, ten times or more. The rearrangement uses TRBV25-1 and TRBJ1-3; no firm D call. The CDR3 runs to 13 residues. V lost 6 bases, J lost 6 bases, and 12 bases lay in between. Germline V gives CDR1 MGHDK, CDR2 SYGVNS. The CDR3 here is CASRYTNENTIYF. The CDR3 region has the DNA TGTGCCAGCAGATACACAAATGAAAACACCATATATTTT.

This clonotype was seen ten or more times. The V and J genes are TRBV6-1 and TRBJ2-2; no clear D. Germline CDR1 MNHNS, CDR2 SASEGT. V lost 3 bases and J 3 bases, leaving 8 bases between the germline ends. CDR3 length: 14 residues. The chain's CDR3 is CASSDVGDTGELFF. The DNA of the CDR3 is TGTGCCAGCAGTGATGTAGGAGACACCGGGGAGCTGTTTTTT.

This clonotype was found a few times. The chain links TRBV5-1 to TRBJ1-6; 7 bases are shared with TRBD1. The CDR3 is 14 amino acids. Germline V gene lookup returns CDR1 SGHRS and CDR2 YFSETQ. With 3 bases clipped from V and 9 bases from J, the junction kept 6 bases outside the gene matches. The CDR3 sequence is CASSWDRDSSPLHF. The CDR3 DNA sequence: TGCGCCAGCAGCTGGGACAGAGATAGTTCACCCCTCCACTTT.

This clonotype was seen more than once but under ten times. The V gene is TRBV7-9, the J gene TRBJ2-1, with 8 bases lining up with TRBD1. The junction had 7 bases not matched to a gene; V was cut back by 6 bases and J by 12 bases. Germline V CDR1 and CDR2: SEHNR, FQNEAQ (reference sequence). This CDR3 contains 12 residues. CDR3 sequence: CASRPGGGGQFF. For the CDR3, the DNA is TGTGCCAGCAGGCCAGGGGGCGGTGGGCAGTTCTTC. Filled out from reference TRBV7-9 and TRBJ2-1, the complete variable domain reads DTGVSQNPRHKITKRGQNVTFRCDPISEHNRLYWYRQTLGQGPEFLTYFQNEAQLEKSRLLSDRFSAERPKGSFSTLEIQRTEQGDSAMYLCASRPGGGGQFFGPGTRLTVL.

A few counts support this clonotype. This chain uses TRBV28 with TRBJ1-5; D is uncertain. Germline-derived CDR1 and CDR2 are MDHEN and SYDVKM. V was pared by 6 bases and J by 2 bases, with 8 bases between. This CDR3 has 13 amino acids. CDR3 region: CASRRGRNQPQHF. For the CDR3, the DNA is TGTGCCAGCAGGAGAGGTCGCAATCAGCCCCAGCATTTT. The variable domain in full, with the rest retrieved from reference TRBV28 and TRBJ1-5, is DVKVTQSSRYLVKRTGEKVFLECVQDMDHENMFWYRQDPGLGLRLIYFSYDVKMKEKGDIPEGYSVSREKKERFSLILESASTNQTSMYLCASRRGRNQPQHFGDGTRLSIL.